The entry that follows covers one T cell receptor beta chain sequence. The antigen remains undetermined. The data were obtained in a study of cytomegalovirus exposure and HLA in healthy donors. Primers included in the PCR were 60 Vbeta and 13 Jbeta primers. Profiling relied on immunoSEQ multiplex PCR, and the TCRdb table lists in-frame clones only, not all of them. The repertoire table contains 38,000 or so clones. V was pared by 1 base and J by 4 bases, with 3 bases of the junction left unmatched. CDR1 is SGHKS, CDR2 YYEKEE, per germline (reference sequence). The CDR3 has 15 residues. Study results and caveats: Later on, a genetic analysis was performed. It linked a missense variant in DCLRE1C with V- and J-gene trimming of TCR beta. Within the data, a cluster of highly shared sequence variants was likely a sequencing artifact. Rarity marked most TCR sequences, yet some public TCRs occurred in many donors. Associated with HLA alleles at 0.05 false discovery rate in a later analysis were around 15,000 TCR beta sequences.

The sequence was collected from a man aged 40-49 years in good health and CMV-seropositive. The chain recombines TRBV5-5 with TRBJ2-1; 9 bases match TRBD2. The sample consisted of PBMCs. In DNA, the CDR3 is TGTGCCAGCAGCTTGTCTAGCGGGGCTTACAATGAGCAGTTCTTC. Translated: CASSLSSGAYNEQFF.